One sample yielded the 18 T cell receptor beta chains listed below, sequenced in a study of T cells after somatic rescue of genetic block. The table came from immunoSEQ multiplex PCR; TCRdb's copy has only in-frame clones and leaves some out. Of about 12,000 clones detected, 65% to 85% appear once; the ten largest clones hold around 20%. The specimen was peripheral blood mononuclear cells (PBMCs). The receptor set was obtained from a boy between 10 and 17 years old.

The V gene is TRBV5-6, the J gene TRBJ2-3; 11 bases align to TRBD2. CDR1 and CDR2 (germline): SGHDT, YYEEEE. J was trimmed by 0 bases and V by 2 bases; bases with no gene match: 8. CDR3 length: 18 amino acids. The CDR3 region has the DNA TGTGCCAGCAGCTTAACTAGCGGGAGAACCTACAGCACAGATACGCAGTATTTT. Protein: CASSLTSGRTYSTDTQYF.

This clone was counted a few times. J is TRBJ1-3 and V is TRBV5-1; a weak D match, TRBD1 (5 bases). The CDR3 is made up of 15 amino acids. Trimming left V 7 bases short and J 2 bases short, with 16 bases between. Germline V gene data show CDR1 as SGHRS and CDR2 as YFSETQ. The CDR3 protein is CASRPGRSTGNTIYF. As DNA, the CDR3 is TGCGCCAGCCGCCCAGGGAGGAGCACTGGAAACACCATATATTTT.

In its sample, this clone was seen a few times. The chain uses TRBV7-7 and TRBJ2-3; unclear D gene. The CDR3 is 13 residues long. Germline CDR1 reads SSHAT; CDR2 reads FNYEAQ (reference sequence). With 2 bases removed from V and 5 bases from J, the gap between germline ends came to 8 bases. For the CDR3, the DNA is TGTGCCAGCAGCTTATACCCTAAAGATACGCAGTATTTT. Protein: CASSLYPKDTQYF.

V usage is TRBV5-8 and J usage is TRBJ1-2; unclear D gene. The CDR3 has 16 amino acids. The germline CDR1 and CDR2 sequences are SGHTS and YDEGEE. The ends were cut back, 7 bases at V and 5 bases at J, with 24 bases in the middle. Here the CDR3 reads CASSFGGFPGEYGYTF. CDR3 sequence (DNA): TGTGCCAGCTCCTTTGGAGGGTTCCCCGGGGAGTATGGCTACACCTTC.

The chain employs TRBV11-2 and TRBJ2-6; D might be TRBD2 (5 bases). The ends were cut back, 0 bases at V and 0 bases at J, with 6 bases in the middle. The CDR3 runs 16 residues. The germline gives CDR1 SGHAT, CDR2 FQNNGV. CDR3 residues: CASSLERVSGANVLTF. CDR3 coding DNA: TGTGCCAGCAGCTTAGAGCGGGTCTCTGGGGCCAACGTCCTGACTTTC.

This chain connects TRBV7-9 to TRBJ2-3; perhaps TRBD2 as D (6 bases). The length of the CDR3 is 16 residues. CDR1 and CDR2 from the germline V gene are SEHNR and FQNEAQ (reference sequence). Trimming removed 0 bases from V and 4 bases from J, with 14 bases in between. CDR3 residues: CASSLAGTVAADTQYF. The CDR3 DNA sequence: TGTGCCAGCAGCTTAGCGGGGACGGTAGCGGCAGATACGCAGTATTTT.

The chain has TRBV7-9 and TRBJ1-5, with TRBD1 identical over 9 bases. Germline CDR1 SEHNR, CDR2 FQNEAQ (reference sequence). The CDR3 loop spans 14 amino acids. Unmatched junction bases numbered 3, after V lost 5 bases and J lost 4 bases. Here the CDR3 DNA reads TGTGCCAGCAGCCTCGGACAGGGGAATCAGCCCCAGCATTTT. This codes for CASSLGQGNQPQHF.

This chain uses TRBV5-1 with TRBJ1-4; 8 bases line up with TRBD1. The J segment lost 8 bases and the V segment lost 3 bases, leaving 6 bases of the junction unmatched. The CDR3 runs to 14 residues. Germline-derived CDR1 and CDR2 are SGHRS and YFSETQ. The chain's CDR3 is CASSSTGVEEKLFF. CDR3 coding DNA: TGCGCCAGCAGCTCGACAGGGGTGGAAGAAAAACTGTTTTTT.

The gene calls are TRBV6-1 and TRBJ2-7; 7 bases match TRBD2. There are 14 residues in the CDR3. The germline V gene encodes CDR1 MNHNS and CDR2 SASEGT. Trimming at V came to 6 bases and at J to 2 bases, leaving 7 bases not matched to a gene. CDR3 sequence (DNA): TGTGCCAGCAGGGAGCGGGGAGGAACCTACGAGCAGTACTTC. This sequence encodes CASRERGGTYEQYF.

The gene calls are TRBV19 and TRBJ1-1; 9 bases match TRBD1. The V gene end was trimmed by 4 bases and the J gene end by 0 bases; junction bases not matched to a gene: 3. The CDR3 sequence is 15 residues long. Germline V gives CDR1 LNHDA, CDR2 SQIVND (reference sequence). The DNA of the CDR3 is TGTGCCAGTAGTACCACAGGGGGCATGAACACTGAAGCTTTCTTT. Protein product: CASSTTGGMNTEAFF.

This clone occurred once. The V gene is TRBV5-4, the J gene TRBJ2-5; no firm D call. Germline CDR1 SGHNT, CDR2 YYREEE (reference sequence). The CDR3 covers 11 residues. V was clipped by 2 bases and J by 2 bases, with 1 base between them. The CDR3 bases are TGTGCCAGCAGCTTTCAAGAGACCCAGTACTTC. It yields the protein CASSFQETQYF.

Only one count was recorded for this clone. J is TRBJ2-1 and V is TRBV4-1; 12 positions agree with TRBD2. The ends lost 1 base at V and 0 bases at J; junction bases unmatched: 4. Germline values: CDR1 MGHRA, CDR2 YSYEKL. CDR3 length: 18 amino acids. The CDR3 reads CASSQGTSGVFSYNEQFF. CDR3 coding DNA: TGCGCCAGCAGCCAAGGGACTAGCGGGGTCTTCTCCTACAATGAGCAGTTCTTC.

The chain joins TRBV29-1 to TRBJ2-7; 11 nucleotides line up with TRBD1. J lost 6 bases, V lost 4 bases, and 2 bases had no gene match. Germline CDR1 SQVTM, CDR2 ANQGSEA. The CDR3 runs to 12 residues. CDR3 in DNA: TGCAGCGTTGGGGGACAGGGGGGCGAGCAGTACTTC. It specifies CSVGGQGGEQYF.

This clone was seen only a few times. The rearrangement links TRBV28 to TRBJ1-6; 9 nucleotides align to TRBD1. The junction had 9 bases not matched to a gene; V was cut back by 3 bases and J by 9 bases. The CDR3 runs to 16 residues. Germline V lookup: CDR1 MDHEN, CDR2 SYDVKM. The CDR3 nucleotides read TGTGCCAGCAGTTTGGGGACAGGGAGTAGAGGTTCACCCCTCCACTTT. Translated, it gives CASSLGTGSRGSPLHF.

The rearrangement links TRBV18 to TRBJ1-3; 8 nucleotides match TRBD1. V lost 1 base and J lost 3; bases outside the gene matches: 5. Germline V gene data show CDR1 as KGHSH and CDR2 as LQKENI. The CDR3 totals 16 residues. The CDR3 coding sequence is TGTGCCAGCTCACCACGCCTGGACAGGGATGGAAACACCATATATTTT. Translating gives CASSPRLDRDGNTIYF.

The V call is TRBV6-5, the J call TRBJ2-7; 7 bases agree with TRBD1. Germline assignment: CDR1 MNHEY and CDR2 SVGAGI. The trim removed 7 bases at V and 1 base at J, leaving 1 base unmatched. The CDR3 loop spans 12 amino acids. The CDR3 nucleotides read TGTGCCAGCACGGGACAGTCCTACGAGCAGTACTTC. Its translation: CASTGQSYEQYF.

The V and J genes are TRBV5-1 and TRBJ2-7; TRBD2 aligns across 8 bases. Germline lookup yields CDR1 SGHRS and CDR2 YFSETQ. The CDR3 totals 16 residues. Unmatched junction bases numbered 5, after V lost 0 bases and J lost 0 bases. The CDR3 sequence is CASSLEGREDSYEQYF. The CDR3 DNA reads as TGCGCCAGCAGCTTGGAAGGGCGGGAGGACTCCTACGAGCAGTACTTC.

The chain carries TRBV10-3 and TRBJ1-1; the D gene is possibly TRBD1 (6 bases). Germline CDR1 is ENHRY and CDR2 is SYGVKD. CDR3 length: 15 amino acids. V lost 4 bases and J 5 bases, leaving 17 bases between the germline ends. This CDR3 reads CAISGSYAGETEAFF. The CDR3 DNA reads as TGTGCCATCAGTGGGTCGTATGCAGGGGAAACTGAAGCTTTCTTT.